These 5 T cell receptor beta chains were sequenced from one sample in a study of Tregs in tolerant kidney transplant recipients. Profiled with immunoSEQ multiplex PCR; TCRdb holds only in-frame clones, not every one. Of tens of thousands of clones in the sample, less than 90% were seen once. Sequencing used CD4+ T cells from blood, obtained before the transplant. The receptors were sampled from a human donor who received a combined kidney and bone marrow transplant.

The CDR3 reads CSASTSYEQYF. DNA of the CDR3: TGCAGTGCTAGTACTAGCTACGAGCAGTACTTC. The chain carries TRBV20-1 and TRBJ2-7, with TRBD2 as a possible D gene (5 bases). Germline CDR1 DFQATT, CDR2 SNEGSKA (reference sequence). The CDR3 has 11 residues. V was cut by 3 bases and J by 3 bases, with 6 bases left in between.

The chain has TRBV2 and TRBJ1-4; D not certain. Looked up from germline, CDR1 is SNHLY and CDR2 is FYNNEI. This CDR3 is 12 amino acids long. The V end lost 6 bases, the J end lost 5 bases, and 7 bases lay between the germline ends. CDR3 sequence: CASRTGNEKLFF. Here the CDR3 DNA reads TGTGCCAGCAGGACGGGAAATGAAAAACTGTTTTTT.

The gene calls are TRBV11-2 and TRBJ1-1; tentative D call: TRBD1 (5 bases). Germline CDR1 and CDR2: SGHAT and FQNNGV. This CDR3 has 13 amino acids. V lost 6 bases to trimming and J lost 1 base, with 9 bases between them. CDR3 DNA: TGTGCCAGCAGTTCTGACAGGAACACTGAAGCTTTCTTT. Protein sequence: CASSSDRNTEAFF. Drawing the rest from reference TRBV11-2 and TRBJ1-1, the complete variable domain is EAGVAQSPRYKIIEKRQSVAFWCNPISGHATLYWYQQILGQGPKLLIQFQNNGVVDDSQLPKDRFSAERLKGVDSTLKIQPAKLEDSAVYLCASSSDRNTEAFFGQGTRLTVV.

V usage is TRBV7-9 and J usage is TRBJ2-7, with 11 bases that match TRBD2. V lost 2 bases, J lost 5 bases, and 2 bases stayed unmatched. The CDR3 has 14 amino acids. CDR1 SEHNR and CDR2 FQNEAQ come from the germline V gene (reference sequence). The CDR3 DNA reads TGTGCCAGCAGCTTATCTAGCGGGAGGCACGAGCAGTACTTC. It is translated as CASSLSSGRHEQYF.

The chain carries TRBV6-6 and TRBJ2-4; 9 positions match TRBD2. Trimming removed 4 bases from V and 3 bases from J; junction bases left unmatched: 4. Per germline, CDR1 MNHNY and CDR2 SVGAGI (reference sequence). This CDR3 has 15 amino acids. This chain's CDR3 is CASSSAGGVKNIQYF. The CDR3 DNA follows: TGTGCCAGCAGTTCGGCGGGAGGGGTCAAAAACATTCAGTACTTC.